This T cell receptor (beta chain) was found in a study of T cells in Graves' hyperthyroidism and ophthalmopathy. Patients aged 18 to 65 had newly diagnosed hyperthyroidism lasting under 2 months. Trimming removed 3 bases at V and 6 bases at J, with 12 bases between. CDR1 SGHTA and CDR2 FQGNSA come from the germline V gene. The CDR3 contains 14 residues. RNA transcripts yielded amplified TCR beta CDR3 regions. TCR CDR3 underwent first-round RT-PCR with the HTBI primer set. MiXCR, run by TCRdb on the multiplex PCR reads, gives a single entry per CDR3 protein. In the table there are around 700,000 distinct CDR3 sequences, roughly a third of which are singletons. This clonotype appeared many times.

Sequencing input: blood. This TCR was recovered from a woman aged 35 to 49 with Graves' hyperthyroidism. The rearrangement links TRBV7-2 to TRBJ1-5; D not certain. The DNA of the CDR3 is TGTGCCAGCAGCTTCGGACCCGGGCCTCAGCCCCAGCATTTT. This encodes CASSFGPGPQPQHF.